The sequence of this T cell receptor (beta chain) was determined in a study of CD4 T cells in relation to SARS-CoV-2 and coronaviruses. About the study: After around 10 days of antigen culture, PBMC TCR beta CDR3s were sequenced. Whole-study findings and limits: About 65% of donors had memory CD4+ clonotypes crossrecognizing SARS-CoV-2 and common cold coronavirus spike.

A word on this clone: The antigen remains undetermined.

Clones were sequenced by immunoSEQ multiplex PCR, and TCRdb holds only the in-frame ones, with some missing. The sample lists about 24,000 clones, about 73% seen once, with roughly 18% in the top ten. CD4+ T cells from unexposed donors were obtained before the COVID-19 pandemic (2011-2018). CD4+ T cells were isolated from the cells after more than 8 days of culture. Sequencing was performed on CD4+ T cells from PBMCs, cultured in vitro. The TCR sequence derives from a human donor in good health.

DNA of the CDR3: TGTGCCAGCAGCCAGCAGCCGAACACAGATACGCAGTATTTT. Its translation: CASSQQPNTDTQYF. This chain uses TRBV14 with TRBJ2-3; D gene unclear. This CDR3 comprises 14 residues. CDR1 and CDR2 (germline): SGHDN, FVKESK. V lost 3 bases and J lost 2, with 9 bases in between.